The entry that follows covers one T cell receptor (beta chain) sequence. Its cognate antigen is unknown. V lost 0 bases, J lost 3 bases, and 8 bases lay in between. The CDR3 has 14 amino acids. Looked up from germline, CDR1 is SGHDN and CDR2 is FVKESK. The data were taken from a study of cytomegalovirus exposure and HLA in healthy donors. The study, taken as a whole, reports: There were some public TCRs occurring in many donors, but most TCR sequences were rare. Associated with cytomegalovirus, according to the listing, were 150 to 200 TCR beta chains. Later, TCR association rates were found to vary by HLA locus, highest for DRB1 and lowest for HLA-C. Later analysis suggested most CMV-associated TCR beta chains were HLA-restricted.

PCR employed 60 Vbeta and 13 Jbeta primers. Measured with immunoSEQ multiplex PCR; TCRdb has only the in-frame clones, and not every one. The sample has approximately 120,000 clones, roughly 77% seen once. The TCR originated in a woman in her twenties or thirties in good health and CMV-seronegative. Sequenced: PBMCs. This chain connects TRBV14 to TRBJ1-2, with D unclear. The CDR3 nucleotides are TGTGCCAGCAGCCAAGAGGTAGAATACTATGGCTACACCTTC. Its translation: CASSQEVEYYGYTF.